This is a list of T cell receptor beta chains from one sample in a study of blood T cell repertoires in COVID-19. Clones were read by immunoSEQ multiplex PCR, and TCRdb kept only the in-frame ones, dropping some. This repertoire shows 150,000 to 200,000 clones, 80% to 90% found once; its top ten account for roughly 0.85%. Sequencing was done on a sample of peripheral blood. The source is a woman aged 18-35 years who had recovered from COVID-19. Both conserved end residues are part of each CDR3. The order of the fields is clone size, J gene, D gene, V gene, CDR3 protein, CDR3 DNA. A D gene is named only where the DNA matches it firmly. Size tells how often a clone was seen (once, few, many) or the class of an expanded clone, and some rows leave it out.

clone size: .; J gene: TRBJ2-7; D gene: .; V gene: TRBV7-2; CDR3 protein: CASSLADSTYEQYF; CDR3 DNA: TGTGCCAGCAGCCTGGCGGACAGCACCTACGAGCAGTACTTC
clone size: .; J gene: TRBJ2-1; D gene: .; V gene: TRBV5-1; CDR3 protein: CASSLVDNEQFF; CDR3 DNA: TGCGCCAGCAGCTTGGTCGACAATGAGCAGTTCTTC
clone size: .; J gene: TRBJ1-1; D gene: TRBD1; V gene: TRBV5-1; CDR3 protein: CASSQGVNTEAFF; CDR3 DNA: TGCGCCAGCAGTCAGGGGGTGAACACTGAAGCTTTCTTT
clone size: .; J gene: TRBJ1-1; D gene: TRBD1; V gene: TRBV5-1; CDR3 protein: CASSLARTGASTEAFF; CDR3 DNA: TGCGCCAGCAGCTTGGCTAGGACAGGGGCTAGCACTGAAGCTTTCTTT
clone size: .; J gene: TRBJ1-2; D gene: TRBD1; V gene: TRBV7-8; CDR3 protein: CASSLTGGNGYTF; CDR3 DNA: TGTGCCAGCAGCTTAACAGGGGGAAATGGCTACACCTTC
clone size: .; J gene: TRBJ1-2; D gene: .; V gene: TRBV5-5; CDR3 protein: CASSLGAGSDGYTF; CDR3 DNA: TGTGCCAGCAGCTTGGGCGCAGGGTCCGATGGCTACACCTTC
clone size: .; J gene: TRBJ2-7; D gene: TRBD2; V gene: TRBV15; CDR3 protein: CATSRAGILASDEQYF; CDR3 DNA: TGTGCCACCAGCAGAGCTGGGATACTAGCGAGCGACGAGCAGTACTTC
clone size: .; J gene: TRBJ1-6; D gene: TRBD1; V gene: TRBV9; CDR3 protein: CASSVGDSPNSPLHF; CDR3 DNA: TGTGCCAGCAGCGTAGGGGACAGCCCCAATTCACCCCTCCACTTT
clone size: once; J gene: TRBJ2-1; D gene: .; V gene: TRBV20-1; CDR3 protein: CSASRSGWISSYNEQFF; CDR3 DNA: TGCAGTGCTAGTCGTAGCGGTTGGATTAGCTCCTACAATGAGCAGTTCTTC
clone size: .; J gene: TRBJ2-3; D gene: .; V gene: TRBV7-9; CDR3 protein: CASSYPSPSTDTQYF; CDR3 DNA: TGTGCCAGCAGCTACCCTAGCCCCAGCACAGATACGCAGTATTTT
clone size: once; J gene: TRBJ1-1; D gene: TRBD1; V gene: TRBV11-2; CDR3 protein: CASSLGPGTVLNTEAFF; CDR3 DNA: TGTGCCAGCAGCTTAGGACCCGGGACAGTACTGAACACTGAAGCTTTCTTT
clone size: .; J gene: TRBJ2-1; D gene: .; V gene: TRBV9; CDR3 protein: CASSVVAAGTSTINEQFF; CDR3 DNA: TGTGCCAGCAGCGTAGTTGCGGCGGGGACCTCTACAATCAATGAGCAGTTCTTC
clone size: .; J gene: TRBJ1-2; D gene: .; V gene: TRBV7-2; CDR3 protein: CASSLDSNYGYTF; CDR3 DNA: TGTGCCAGCAGCTTAGACAGCAACTATGGCTACACCTTC
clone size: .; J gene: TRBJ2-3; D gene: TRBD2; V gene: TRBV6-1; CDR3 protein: CASSESSGGGSDTQYF; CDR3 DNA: TGTGCCAGCAGTGAGTCTAGCGGGGGGGGTTCAGATACGCAGTATTTT
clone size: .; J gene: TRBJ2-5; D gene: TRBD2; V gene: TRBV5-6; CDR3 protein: CASSRLAGDPETQYF; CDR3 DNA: TGTGCCAGCAGCCGCCTAGCGGGAGACCCCGAGACCCAGTACTTC
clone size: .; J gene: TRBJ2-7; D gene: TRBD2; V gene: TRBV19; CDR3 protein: CASSIDPTSGANSYEQYF; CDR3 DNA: TGTGCCAGTAGTATAGACCCGACTAGCGGAGCAAATTCCTACGAGCAGTACTTC
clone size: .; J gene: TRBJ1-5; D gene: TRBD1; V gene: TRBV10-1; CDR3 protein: CASRYDRVRCNQPQHF; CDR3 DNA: TGCGCCAGCAGATATGACAGGGTTCGGTGCAATCAGCCCCAGCATTTT
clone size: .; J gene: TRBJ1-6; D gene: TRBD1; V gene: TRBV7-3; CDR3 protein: CASSSGTGRNSPLHF; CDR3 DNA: TGTGCCAGCAGCTCGGGGACAGGGCGAAATTCACCCCTCCACTTT
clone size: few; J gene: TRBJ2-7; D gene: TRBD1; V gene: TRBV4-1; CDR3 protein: CASSPGQAGYEQYF; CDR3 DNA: TGCGCCAGCAGCCCGGGACAGGCCGGCTACGAGCAGTACTTC
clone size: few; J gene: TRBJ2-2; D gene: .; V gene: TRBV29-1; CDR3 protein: CSVDWPRTGELFF; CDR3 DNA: TGCAGCGTTGATTGGCCCCGCACCGGGGAGCTGTTTTTT
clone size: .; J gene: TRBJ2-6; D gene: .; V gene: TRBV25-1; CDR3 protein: CASSESAQISGANVLTF; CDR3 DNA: TGTGCCAGCAGTGAATCCGCACAGATCTCTGGGGCCAACGTCCTGACTTTC
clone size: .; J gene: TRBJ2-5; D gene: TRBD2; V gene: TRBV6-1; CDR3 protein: CASSEAGASGTQYF; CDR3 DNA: TGTGCCAGCAGTGAAGCAGGGGCTAGCGGGACCCAGTACTTC
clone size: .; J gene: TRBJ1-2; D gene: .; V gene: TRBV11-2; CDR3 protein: CASSLGTALYGYTF; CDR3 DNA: TGTGCCAGCAGCTTAGGGACAGCATTATATGGCTACACCTTC
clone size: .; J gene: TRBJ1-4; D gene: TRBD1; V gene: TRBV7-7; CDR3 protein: CASSLDRGNKLFF; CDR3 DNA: TGTGCTAGCAGTTTGGACAGGGGTAACAAACTGTTTTTT
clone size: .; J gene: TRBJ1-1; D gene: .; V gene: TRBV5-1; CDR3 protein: CASRREPSWPEAFF; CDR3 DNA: TGCGCCAGCAGGCGGGAGCCGAGCTGGCCTGAAGCTTTCTTT
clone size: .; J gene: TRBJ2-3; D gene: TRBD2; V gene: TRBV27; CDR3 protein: CASGTGSGRGVPDTQYF; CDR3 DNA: TGTGCCAGTGGTACGGGGAGCGGGAGAGGTGTACCAGATACGCAGTATTTT
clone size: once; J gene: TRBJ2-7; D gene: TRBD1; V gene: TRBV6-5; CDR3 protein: CASTRTGTSYEQYF; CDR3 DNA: TGTGCCAGCACCCGGACAGGGACCTCCTACGAGCAGTACTTC
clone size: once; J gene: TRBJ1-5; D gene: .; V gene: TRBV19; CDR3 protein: CASSIEAGPGQPQHF; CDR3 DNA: TGTGCCAGTAGTATAGAGGCAGGGCCAGGTCAGCCCCAGCATTTT
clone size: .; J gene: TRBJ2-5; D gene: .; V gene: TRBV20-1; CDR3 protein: CSAPEVKTQYF; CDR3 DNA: TGCAGTGCCCCCGAGGTAAAGACCCAGTACTTC